Shown below are 17 T cell receptor beta chains from a single sample sequenced in a study of monozygotic twins with cystic fibrosis. The data were produced by immunoSEQ multiplex PCR, yet TCRdb's version contains in-frame clones alone and is incomplete. The table shows 35,000 or so clones, with under 90% occurring only once. Sequencing used blood. The receptor set was obtained from a girl aged 2-10 years with cystic fibrosis.

The chain is built from TRBV19 and TRBJ2-7; D ambiguous. In germline, CDR1 is LNHDA, CDR2 SQIVND (reference sequence). Between the trimmed V and J ends, which lost 8 bases and 2 bases, there was a span of 13 bases. The CDR3 contains 13 residues. This chain's CDR3 is CASPTWVPYEQYF. The DNA of the CDR3 is TGTGCCAGTCCTACTTGGGTACCCTACGAGCAGTACTTC.

The rearrangement uses TRBV5-1 and TRBJ2-7; 7 nucleotides agree with TRBD2. Germline V gene data show CDR1 as SGHRS and CDR2 as YFSETQ. The length of the CDR3 is 16 residues. Unmatched junction bases numbered 12, after V lost 4 bases and J lost 2 bases. The CDR3 DNA reads as TGCGCCAGCAGCCCAGGCAAGACTAGCTGGACCTACGAGCAGTACTTC. This encodes CASSPGKTSWTYEQYF.

The chain recombines TRBV15 with TRBJ1-5; TRBD1 agrees at 7 bases. Germline assignment: CDR1 LNHNV and CDR2 YYDKDF (reference sequence). The CDR3 is made up of 16 amino acids. V was clipped by 0 bases and J by 4 bases; unmatched bases: 6. Here the CDR3 reads CATSRDSGGINQPQHF. The CDR3 DNA follows: TGTGCCACCAGCAGAGACTCAGGGGGTATAAATCAGCCCCAGCATTTT.

V usage is TRBV4-1 and J usage is TRBJ1-2; D is possibly TRBD1 (5 bases). The CDR3 length is 16 residues. Germline lookup yields CDR1 MGHRA and CDR2 YSYEKL. V was trimmed by 0 bases and J by 4 bases, leaving 15 bases between them. CDR3 sequence (DNA): TGCGCCAGCAGCCAAGATTCCCCAGGGTCAATCTATGGCTACACCTTC. This codes for CASSQDSPGSIYGYTF.

The chain joins TRBV6-5 to TRBJ1-5; 7 bases match TRBD1. V gave up 5 bases and J gave up 8 bases; unmatched junction bases: 6. The CDR3 has 13 residues. CDR1 and CDR2 from the germline V gene are MNHEY and SVGAGI. The CDR3 protein is CASSLQGREPQHF. CDR3 sequence (DNA): TGTGCCAGCAGTCTACAGGGGCGGGAGCCCCAGCATTTT.

This sequence joins TRBV4-3 and TRBJ2-7, with D unclear. The CDR3 spans 16 residues. From germline, CDR1 is LGHNA and CDR2 YSLEER. Trimming stripped 1 base from V and 0 bases from J, with 13 bases between. The CDR3 sequence: CASSQGVSATSYEQYF. CDR3 sequence (DNA): TGCGCCAGCAGCCAAGGAGTCTCAGCAACCTCCTACGAGCAGTACTTC.

V gene TRBV18 combines with J gene TRBJ2-3; 9 bases agree with TRBD2. V was pared by 3 bases and J by 10 bases, with 11 bases of the junction left unmatched. Germline V gene data show CDR1 as KGHSH and CDR2 as LQKENI. The CDR3 runs 15 residues. CDR3 DNA sequence: TGTGCCAGCTCACCGGATAGCGGGGGTTCGAACGCGCAGTATTTT. This translates into CASSPDSGGSNAQYF.

The chain combines TRBV5-1 with TRBJ2-7; 9 bases are a match to TRBD2. Losses at the gene ends were 2 bases for V and 3 bases for J; bases not matched to a gene: 0. Per germline, CDR1 SGHRS and CDR2 YFSETQ. This CDR3 is 13 amino acids long. DNA of the CDR3: TGCGCCAGCAGCTTTAGCGGGGGCTACGAGCAGTACTTC. This translates into CASSFSGGYEQYF. Full variable domain (rest looked up from reference TRBV5-1 and TRBJ2-7): KAGVTQTPRYLIKTRGQQVTLSCSPISGHRSVSWYQQTPGQGLQFLFEYFSETQRNKGNFPGRFSGRQFSNSRSEMNVSTLELGDSALYLCASSFSGGYEQYFGPGTRLTVT.

The chain uses TRBV5-1 and TRBJ2-3; 8 bases line up with TRBD1. The CDR3 is 14 amino acids. CDR1 and CDR2 (germline): SGHRS, YFSETQ. The V and J ends lost 3 bases and 1 base, in that order; junction bases with no gene match: 1. In nucleotides, the CDR3 is TGCGCCAGCAGCTCGGGACAGGGCACAGATACGCAGTATTTT. This encodes CASSSGQGTDTQYF.

The chain couples TRBV7-2 to TRBJ1-5, with a weak D call TRBD1 (6 bases). Trimming removed 3 bases from V and 2 bases from J, with 11 bases in between. The CDR3 is 15 amino acids. The germline V gene has CDR1 SGHTA and CDR2 FQGNSA. CDR3 region: CASSFPGAGNQPQHF. The CDR3 DNA sequence: TGTGCCAGCAGCTTCCCGGGGGCCGGCAATCAGCCCCAGCATTTT.

The chain carries TRBV5-6 and TRBJ2-1; 7 bases align to TRBD1. The CDR3 contains 15 residues. V gave up 4 bases and J gave up 0 bases; unmatched junction bases: 4. CDR1 and CDR2 from the germline V gene are SGHDT and YYEEEE. CDR3 amino acids: CASSPTGNSYNEQFF. As DNA, the CDR3 is TGTGCCAGCAGCCCGACAGGGAACTCCTACAATGAGCAGTTCTTC.

This clone occurred once. The CDR3 here is CASSGDSRSFSMSYEQYF. The CDR3 DNA reads as TGTGCCAGCAGCGGGGACTCGAGGTCCTTTTCCATGTCCTACGAGCAGTACTTC. The gene calls are TRBV7-2 and TRBJ2-7; maybe TRBD2 (6 bases). Germline V gene data show CDR1 as SGHTA and CDR2 as FQGNSA. This CDR3 is built from 18 residues. V gave up 5 bases and J gave up 1 base, with 24 bases separating them.

In its sample, this clone was seen once. The rearrangement joins TRBV5-1 to TRBJ1-1; TRBD1 aligns across 9 bases. CDR3 length equals 12 residues. The ends lost 0 bases at V and 13 bases at J; junction bases unmatched: 4. Germline assignment: CDR1 SGHRS and CDR2 YFSETQ. CDR3 DNA: TGCGCCAGCAGCTTGGGACAGGGGGTTGGTTTCTTT. Amino acids: CASSLGQGVGFF.

V is TRBV7-2 and J is TRBJ2-7, with unresolved D. There are 13 residues in the CDR3. In germline, CDR1 is SGHTA, CDR2 FQGNSA. Trimming left V 7 bases short and J 3 bases short, with 13 bases between. This CDR3 reads CASTTIDHYEQYF. The CDR3 DNA sequence: TGTGCCAGCACCACCATTGACCACTACGAGCAGTACTTC.

This clone was detected only a few times. The genes are TRBV5-8 and TRBJ2-1, with D possibly being TRBD2 (5 bases). Germline-derived CDR1 and CDR2 are SGHTS and YDEGEE. V was clipped by 5 bases and J by 3 bases, with 15 bases between them. The CDR3 loop spans 15 amino acids. CDR3 DNA sequence: TGTGCCAGCAGTTACGGGGTTCGGGGCTACAATGAGCAGTTCTTC. Translated: CASSYGVRGYNEQFF.

The chain employs TRBV29-1 and TRBJ2-1; 8 nucleotides align to TRBD2. The CDR3 has 15 amino acids. V dropped 4 bases and J dropped 4; count of bases not matched to a gene: 9. Germline V CDR1 and CDR2: SQVTM, ANQGSEA. The CDR3 DNA is TGCAGCGTTGTCGGCGGCGGGGGGAAATACAATGAGCAGTTCTTC. Translating it yields CSVVGGGGKYNEQFF.

V gene TRBV5-5 combines with J gene TRBJ1-2; 8 positions agree with TRBD1. The CDR3 consists of 13 residues. Trimming took 4 bases from V and 2 from J; bases not matched to a gene: 1. Germline CDR1 is SGHKS and CDR2 is YYEKEE (reference sequence). The CDR3 DNA follows: TGTGCCAGCAGCCGGGACAGGAACTATGGCTACACCTTC. It specifies CASSRDRNYGYTF. Combining the CDR3 with reference TRBV5-5 and TRBJ1-2 gives the whole variable domain DAGVTQSPTHLIKTRGQQVTLRCSPISGHKSVSWYQQVLGQGPQFIFQYYEKEERGRGNFPDRFSARQFPNYSSELNVNALLLGDSALYLCASSRDRNYGYTFGSGTRLTVV.